This TCR beta chain was captured in a study of blood T cell repertoires in COVID-19. About the research overall: The analysed material was cDNA or gDNA that came from T cells, B-cell-depleted T cells, or PBMCs.

Germline V lookup: CDR1 SGHTA, CDR2 FQGNSA. The CDR3 totals 15 residues. V gave up 1 base and J gave up 5 bases, with 11 bases separating them. Under the authors' procedure: Estimated nucleated cell counts came from reference gene primer amplification. Produced via immunoSEQ multiplex PCR; TCRdb's table is partial and in-frame only. The D gene and trimming were derived from the DNA, and the V and J assignments and clone size from that table. This table holds about 200,000 clones, 65% to 90% found once. The chain recombines TRBV7-2 with TRBJ2-2; possible D gene TRBD1, 5 bases. This clonotype originated in a woman in her 40s with acute COVID-19. Sequencing was done on a sample of PBMCs or T cells enriched from blood (not recorded which). CDR3 loop: CASSLGQIGTGELFF. The CDR3 bases are TGTGCCAGCAGCTTAGGACAGATCGGTACCGGGGAGCTGTTTTTT. Full variable domain (outside the CDR3, taken from reference TRBV7-2 and TRBJ2-2): GAGVSQSPSNKVTEKGKDVELRCDPISGHTALYWYRQSLGQGLEFLIYFQGNSAPDKSGLPSDRFSAERTGGSVSTLTIQRTQQEDSAVYLCASSLGQIGTGELFFGEGSRLTVL.